This TCR beta chain stems from a study of early T cells in non-severe SARS-CoV-2 infection. The V and J ends lost 1 base and 7 bases respectively, with 14 bases between them. The CDR3 runs 15 residues. TCRdb reprocessed the 5' RACE reads via MiXCR and lists one record per CDR3 protein. The sample lists around 93,000 distinct CDR3 sequences; approximately 12% were seen once. The J gene is TRBJ2-1, the V gene TRBV12-3 or TRBV12-4; TRBD2 is a possible D gene (5 bases). The source of this sequence is an adult who was a healthcare worker with PCR-confirmed SARS-CoV-2 infection or an uninfected control (not recorded which). The sequences come from whole blood, collected at baseline. The chain's CDR3 is CASSLGPGPGNEQFF. DNA for the CDR3: TGTGCCAGCAGTTTAGGTCCAGGCCCGGGGAATGAGCAGTTCTTC.